A selection of T cell receptor beta chains follows, all from one sample in a study of early T cells in non-severe SARS-CoV-2 infection. TCRdb processed the 5' RACE reads anew with MiXCR; each CDR3 protein has one entry. The table lists some 30,000 distinct CDR3 sequences, roughly 5.7% of them singletons. The specimen sequenced was whole blood. These receptors came from an adult who was a healthcare worker with PCR-confirmed SARS-CoV-2 infection or an uninfected control (not recorded which). The CDR3 runs from the conserved cysteine through the conserved F or W. D genes are given only for firm matches. Some rows have no size entry. The others give once, few or many, or a class for an expanded clone.

size	J	V	D	DNA	CDR3
many	TRBJ1-5	TRBV20-1	.	TGCAGTGCTAGTCGGGGTCCCAGCAATCAGCCCCAGCATTTT	CSASRGPSNQPQHF
many	TRBJ2-1	TRBV28	.	TGTGCCTCGTTCGGTGTGAGGGACTCCTACAATGAGCAGTTCTTC	CASFGVRDSYNEQFF
few	TRBJ2-3	TRBV6-5	.	TGTGCCAGCAGTTACCCACCACGCAAACAAGGGGCCGAGGATACGCAGTATTTT	CASSYPPRKQGAEDTQYF
many	TRBJ2-7	TRBV30	.	TGTGCCTGGAGCCTACTTCGGTACGGGGGCGAGCAGTACTTC	CAWSLLRYGGEQYF
few	TRBJ2-1	TRBV4-1	TRBD1	TGCGCCAGCAGCCAAGCCGTTCCGGGACAGGGGTTCTTC	CASSQAVPGQGFF
.	TRBJ2-1	TRBV7-2	.	TGTGCCAGCAGCCACGACTTCTCCTACAATGAGCAGTTCTTC	CASSHDFSYNEQFF
many	TRBJ2-1	TRBV5-1	TRBD2	TGCGCCAGCAACCCGGGACTAGCGGATTTATATGAGCAGTTCTTC	CASNPGLADLYEQFF
many	TRBJ1-2	TRBV28	.	TGTGCCAGCAAACCTCTTAGGTGGACACATAACTATGGCTACACCTTC	CASKPLRWTHNYGYTF
many	TRBJ2-1	TRBV27	.	TGTGCCAGCAGTCCTACGGACACGTCTATCTACAATGAGCAGTTCTTC	CASSPTDTSIYNEQFF
few	TRBJ2-3	TRBV6-1	.	TGTGCCAGCAAAGTTTCGGTCCTTGCCACAGATACGCAGTATTTT	CASKVSVLATDTQYF
many	TRBJ1-1	TRBV15	.	TGTGCCACCAGCAGAGGCGATATGAGAGGAACTGAAGCTTTCTTT	CATSRGDMRGTEAFF
.	TRBJ2-5	TRBV18	.	TGTGCCAGCTCACTCTCTCGGACTCAGGGGACCCAGTACTTC	CASSLSRTQGTQYF
.	TRBJ1-5	TRBV28	.	TGTGCCAGCAGGGTTGCGAATCAGCCCCAGCATTTT	CASRVANQPQHF